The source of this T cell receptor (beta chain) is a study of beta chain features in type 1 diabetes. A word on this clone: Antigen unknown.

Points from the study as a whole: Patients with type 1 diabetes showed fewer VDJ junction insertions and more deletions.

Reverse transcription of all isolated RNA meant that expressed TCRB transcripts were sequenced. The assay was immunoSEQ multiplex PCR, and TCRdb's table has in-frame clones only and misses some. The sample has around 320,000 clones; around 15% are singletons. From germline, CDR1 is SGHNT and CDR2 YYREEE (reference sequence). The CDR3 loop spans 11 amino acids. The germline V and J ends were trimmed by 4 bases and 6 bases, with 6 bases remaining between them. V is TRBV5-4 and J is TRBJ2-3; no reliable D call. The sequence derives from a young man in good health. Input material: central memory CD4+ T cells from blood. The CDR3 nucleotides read TGTGCCAGCAGCCTAGGCGATACGCAGTATTTT. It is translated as CASSLGDTQYF.